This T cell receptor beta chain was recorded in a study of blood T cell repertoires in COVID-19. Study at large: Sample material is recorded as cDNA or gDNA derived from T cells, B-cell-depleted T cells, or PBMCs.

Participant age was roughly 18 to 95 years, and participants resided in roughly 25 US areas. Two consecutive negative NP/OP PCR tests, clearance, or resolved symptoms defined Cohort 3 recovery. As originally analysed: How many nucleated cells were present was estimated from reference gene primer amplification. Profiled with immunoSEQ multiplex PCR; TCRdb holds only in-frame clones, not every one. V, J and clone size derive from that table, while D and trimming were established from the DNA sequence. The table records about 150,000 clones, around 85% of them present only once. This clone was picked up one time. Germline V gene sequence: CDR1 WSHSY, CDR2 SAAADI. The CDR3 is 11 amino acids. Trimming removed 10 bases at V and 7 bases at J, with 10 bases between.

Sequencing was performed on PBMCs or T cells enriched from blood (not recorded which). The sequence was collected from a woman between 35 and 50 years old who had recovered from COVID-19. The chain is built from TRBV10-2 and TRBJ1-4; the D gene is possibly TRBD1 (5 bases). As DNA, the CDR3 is TGCGCCACCTCCGACAGTGAAAAACTGTTTTTT. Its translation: CATSDSEKLFF.